A selection of T cell receptor beta chains follows, all from one sample in a study of CD8+ T cells in alopecia areata. Sequencing used immunoSEQ multiplex PCR; TCRdb keeps in-frame clones, though not all of them. The sample lists some 240,000 clones, about 57% occurring once. The starting material was CD4+ T cells sorted from blood, obtained at week 4, from a patient treated with tofacitinib. These receptors all stem from a human donor with alopecia areata. The CDR3 runs from the conserved cysteine through the conserved F or W. A D gene is named only where the DNA matches it firmly. Only some rows state a clone size, as once, few, many or a class for expanded clones.

j_gene	abundance	v_gene	d_gene	CDR3nt	CDR3aa
TRBJ2-5	few	TRBV5-6	NA	TGTGCCAGCAGCTTGGGTCCGGGGAGAGAGACCCAGTACTTC	CASSLGPGRETQYF
TRBJ1-1	NA	TRBV7-9	NA	TGTGCCAGCAGCTTCCGGGCCGAGGGTACTGAAGCTTTCTTT	CASSFRAEGTEAFF
TRBJ1-3	few	TRBV7-2	TRBD1	TGTGCCAGCAGCTTCGGGACAGGGGGTTCCCTCCGCACCATATATTTT	CASSFGTGGSLRTIYF
TRBJ1-5	NA	TRBV29-1	NA	TGCAGCGTTGAGGGTGGAGTGGATCAGCCCCAGCATTTT	CSVEGGVDQPQHF
TRBJ1-6	once	TRBV30	TRBD1	TGTGCCTGGACGGGGGACAGGCAAAATTCACCCCTCCACTTT	CAWTGDRQNSPLHF
TRBJ2-1	NA	TRBV29-1	TRBD2	TGCAGCGTTGTAGCGGGGGGGAATGAGCAGTTCTTC	CSVVAGGNEQFF
TRBJ1-1	NA	TRBV30	NA	TGTGCCTGGAACCAAGGGACGGCGAACACTGAAGCTTTCTTT	CAWNQGTANTEAFF
TRBJ2-7	few	TRBV9	TRBD1	TGTGCCAGCAGCGTAGTTATGACAGGGTCCTACGAGCAGTACTTC	CASSVVMTGSYEQYF
TRBJ1-6	NA	TRBV30	NA	TGTGCCTGGAGGGGACGTACCGATTCACCCCTCCACTTT	CAWRGRTDSPLHF
TRBJ1-1	NA	TRBV19	NA	TGTGCCAGTAGTGACAGGTCAAGGAACACTGAAGCTTTCTTT	CASSDRSRNTEAFF
TRBJ1-6	NA	TRBV25-1	TRBD1	TGTGCCAGCAGTCGAGGACAGGGGATTTCACCCCTCCACTTT	CASSRGQGISPLHF
TRBJ2-7	NA	TRBV9	TRBD1	TGTGCCAGCAGCGCGCCCGGGACAGGGGATAACGAGCAGTACTTC	CASSAPGTGDNEQYF
TRBJ2-7	NA	TRBV14	TRBD1	TGTGCCAGCAGCCCCGACAGGGGGCTTGGCGAGCAGTACTTC	CASSPDRGLGEQYF
TRBJ1-2	NA	TRBV29-1	NA	TGCAGCGTTGTGACAGCCTATGGCTACACCTTC	CSVVTAYGYTF
TRBJ1-3	NA	TRBV5-1	NA	TGCGCCAGCAGCCCAGCGGGGACCTCTGGAAACACCATATATTTT	CASSPAGTSGNTIYF
TRBJ1-6	NA	TRBV30	NA	TGTGCCTGGAGCGTCACTGGGGAATCACCCCTCCACTTT	CAWSVTGESPLHF
TRBJ1-1	few	TRBV5-1	TRBD1	TGCGCCAGCAGCCGAGGGGACAGAAACACTGAAGCTTTCTTT	CASSRGDRNTEAFF
TRBJ2-7	NA	TRBV5-1	NA	TGCGCCAGCAGAAAGGACTACGAGCAGTACTTC	CASRKDYEQYF
TRBJ2-3	NA	TRBV11-3	NA	TGTGCCAGCAGGGGTCAGCGGGGCACAGATACGCAGTATTTT	CASRGQRGTDTQYF
TRBJ1-2	NA	TRBV18	NA	TGTGCCAGCTCACTCACAGGGATTACTAACTATGGCTACACCTTC	CASSLTGITNYGYTF
TRBJ1-5	NA	TRBV6-5	NA	TGTGCCAGCAGCCCCGGGCCTCCGAGCAATCAGCCCCAGCATTTT	CASSPGPPSNQPQHF
TRBJ2-7	NA	TRBV9	TRBD1	TGTGCCAGCAGCGTAGAGACAGGGGACTACGAGCAGTACTTC	CASSVETGDYEQYF
TRBJ1-4	NA	TRBV29-1	TRBD1	TGCAGCGTGGTAACAGGGGCCGCGAATGAAAAACTGTTTTTT	CSVVTGAANEKLFF
TRBJ1-1	NA	TRBV7-8	TRBD1	TGTGCCAGTAGCGGACAGGGGGCGAACACTGAAGCTTTCTTT	CASSGQGANTEAFF
TRBJ1-2	NA	TRBV5-1	NA	TGCGCCAGCAGCCCCGAGGCCCGACAGGACTCGGGTGGCTACACCTTC	CASSPEARQDSGGYTF
TRBJ1-6	few	TRBV6-6	TRBD1	TGTGCCAGCACCCGACAGGGACAATCACCCCTCCACTTT	CASTRQGQSPLHF
TRBJ1-6	NA	TRBV7-8	NA	TGTGCCAGCAGCGTACGGGACGTATCACCCCTCCACTTT	CASSVRDVSPLHF
TRBJ1-2	NA	TRBV27	NA	TGTGCCAGCAGCCCGGGAACAGCCCGACGCTATGGCTACACCTTC	CASSPGTARRYGYTF
TRBJ1-4	many	TRBV4-1	NA	TGCGCCAGCAGCCATTATGGGGGTGGAGATGAAAAACTGTTTTTT	CASSHYGGGDEKLFF
TRBJ1-2	few	TRBV11-2	TRBD1	TGTGCCAGCAGCTTAGGGCGGATCTTAAAGCCTGGGACAGATTATGGCTACACCTTC	CASSLGRILKPGTDYGYTF
TRBJ1-2	NA	TRBV5-1	NA	TGCGCCAGCCTTATTGGGCAGCGCTATGGCTACACCTTC	CASLIGQRYGYTF
TRBJ1-4	NA	TRBV7-9	NA	TGTGCCAGCAGCTTACCCCAGGAGGTTACCCGACAACTTAATGAAAAACTGTTTTTT	CASSLPQEVTRQLNEKLFF
TRBJ1-3	NA	TRBV30	NA	TGTGCCTGGAGTAGAGACCGCTTAGGGGGCACCATATATTTT	CAWSRDRLGGTIYF
TRBJ1-2	NA	TRBV9	NA	TGTGCCAGCAGCGTAGTCCAGGGAAACGGCTACACCTTC	CASSVVQGNGYTF
TRBJ2-7	NA	TRBV2	NA	TGTGCCAGCAGGGGGACGTCCCTGAGACGGGAGCAGTACTTC	CASRGTSLRREQYF
TRBJ1-4	NA	TRBV5-1	NA	TGCGCCAGCACCGGGACATCTGGCGAAAAACTGTTTTTT	CASTGTSGEKLFF
TRBJ2-7	NA	TRBV7-3	TRBD2	TGTGCCAGCAGCCCCAAAGGGACTAACAAATACGAGCAGTACTTC	CASSPKGTNKYEQYF